This entry concerns a single T cell receptor (beta chain). The antigen remains unidentified. TCRdb re-analysed the reads in MiXCR, keeping a single row per CDR3 protein. In the table there are 200,000 to 250,000 distinct CDR3 sequences, 20% to 25% of which are singletons. This sample was included in a study of T cell repertoires in cytomegalovirus infection. Trimming at V came to 2 bases and at J to 5 bases, leaving 12 bases not matched to a gene. CDR1 is MNHEY and CDR2 is SVGEGT in the germline V gene. This CDR3 has 17 amino acids. Regarding the study as a whole: Dominating the ex vivo response were TCR beta clonotypes that were CMV-specific and HLA-C-restricted.

The origin of this receptor is a human donor in good health (CMV status not recorded). Some clones in this sample may be carry-over from other donors' samples. Sequencing was performed on CD8+ T cells from PBMCs. The V gene is TRBV6-2 or TRBV6-3, the J gene TRBJ2-4; TRBD1 aligns across 7 bases. The CDR3 DNA is TGTGCCAGCAGTTACACCCCCGGAGAGGGGGCCGAAAACATTCAGTACTTC. It specifies CASSYTPGEGAENIQYF.